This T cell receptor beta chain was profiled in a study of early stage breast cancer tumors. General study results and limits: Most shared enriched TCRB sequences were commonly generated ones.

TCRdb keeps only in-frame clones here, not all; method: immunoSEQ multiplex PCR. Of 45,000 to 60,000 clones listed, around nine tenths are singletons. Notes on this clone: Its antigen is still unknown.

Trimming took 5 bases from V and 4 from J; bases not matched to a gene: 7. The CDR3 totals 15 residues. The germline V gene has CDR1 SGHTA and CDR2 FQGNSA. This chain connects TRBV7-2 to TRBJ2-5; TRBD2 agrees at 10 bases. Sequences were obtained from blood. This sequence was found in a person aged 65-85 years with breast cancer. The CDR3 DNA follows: TGTGCCAGCAGCCCCCCAGCGGGGGGGGGAGAGACCCAGTACTTC. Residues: CASSPPAGGGETQYF.